The 20 T cell receptor beta chains presented below share a single source sample, sequenced in a study of T-cell reconstitution after alpha-beta-depleted transplantation in children. Preparation of the TCRbeta library was carried out with unique molecular identifiers. One entry per CDR3 protein results from TCRdb running MiXCR on the PCR reads. The data show about 610,000 distinct CDR3 sequences, 10% to 13% seen once. The source was PBMCs from the stem cell graft donor, collected from the stem cell graft. These receptors all come from a human donor who donated a stem cell graft to a child with acute myeloid leukemia.

This rearrangement joins TRBV28 to TRBJ2-7; D gene ambiguous. The CDR3 has 17 amino acids. Trimming cost V 8 bases and J 3 bases, with 26 bases left between them. CDR1 and CDR2 from the germline V gene are MDHEN and SYDVKM. The CDR3 nucleotides are TGTGCCAGCGAAATCGGAATGGGTAGCTCCACTCACTACGAGCAGTACTTC. This gives the protein CASEIGMGSSTHYEQYF. Using reference TRBV28 and TRBJ2-7 for the parts outside the CDR3, the full variable domain is DVKVTQSSRYLVKRTGEKVFLECVQDMDHENMFWYRQDPGLGLRLIYFSYDVKMKEKGDIPEGYSVSREKKERFSLILESASTNQTSMYLCASEIGMGSSTHYEQYFGPGTRLTVT.

In its sample, this clonotype was seen many times. The chain is built from TRBV5-1 and TRBJ2-7; D assignment may be TRBD1 or TRBD2 (5 bases each). The CDR3 contains 15 residues. Germline V gene sequence: CDR1 SGHRS, CDR2 YFSETQ. Trimming stripped 0 bases from V and 3 bases from J, with 13 bases between. CDR3 in amino acids: CASSLAPGPDYEQYF. CDR3 nucleotides: TGCGCCAGCAGCTTGGCCCCGGGGCCGGACTACGAGCAGTACTTC.

This chain joins TRBV6-1 and TRBJ2-3; 8 bases agree with TRBD2. The V gene end was trimmed by 5 bases and the J gene end by 0 bases; junction bases not matched to a gene: 7. The germline gives CDR1 MNHNS, CDR2 SASEGT. The CDR3 runs 16 residues. CDR3 in amino acids: CASSPLSGVSTDTQYF. The CDR3 bases are TGTGCCAGCAGTCCGCTTAGCGGGGTGAGCACAGATACGCAGTATTTT.

Ten or more counts support this clonotype. V usage is TRBV5-6 and J usage is TRBJ1-3; D perhaps matches TRBD1 (5 bases). The CDR3 has 14 amino acids. The germline gives CDR1 SGHDT, CDR2 YYEEEE. V gave up 2 bases and J gave up 8 bases, with 14 bases separating them. The DNA of the CDR3 is TGTGCCAGCAGCTTACCTAAACGAGGGGACACCATATATTTT. Its protein is CASSLPKRGDTIYF.

As regards this clonotype: One end of the junction varies from germline; a read error may be responsible. The chain joins TRBV20-1 to TRBJ1-3; D is possibly TRBD1 (5 bases). CDR3 length: 17 residues. Germline V lookup: CDR1 DFQATT, CDR2 SNEGSKA (reference sequence). CDR3 region: CCARGLAGPHSGNTIYF. The CDR3 DNA reads TGCTGTGCTAGAGGGTTAGCAGGGCCCCACTCTGGAAACACCATATATTTT.

Many counts were recorded for this clonotype. The chain carries TRBV7-2 and TRBJ2-1; no clear D. Germline V CDR1 and CDR2: SGHTA, FQGNSA. The CDR3 has 13 amino acids. Trimming took 2 bases from V and 9 from J, leaving 11 bases between them. CDR3 protein: CASSLLVQSEQFF. The CDR3, as DNA: TGTGCCAGCAGCTTATTGGTTCAAAGTGAGCAGTTCTTC.

This chain uses TRBV5-8 with TRBJ2-3; 11 bases are shared with TRBD1. Germline CDR1 and CDR2: SGHTS and YDEGEE. With 1 base clipped from V and 7 bases from J, the junction kept 11 bases outside the gene matches. The CDR3 consists of 17 residues. The CDR3 coding sequence is TGTGCCAGCAGCTTGACTCCTGGGACAGGGGGGAGGAATACGCAGTATTTT. Translation: CASSLTPGTGGRNTQYF.

This clonotype has at least ten counts. This chain connects TRBV20-1 to TRBJ2-7; 10 bases line up with TRBD1. Germline loops: CDR1 DFQATT, CDR2 SNEGSKA (reference sequence). V lost 5 bases, J lost 3 bases, and 10 bases stayed unmatched. This CDR3 is 15 amino acids long. DNA of the CDR3: TGCAGTGCTTCTCTCCAACGGGACAGGGGCTACGAGCAGTACTTC. This translates into CSASLQRDRGYEQYF.

This clonotype has only a few counts. CDR3 sequence: CASSIGQVASYEQYF. CDR3 nucleotides: TGTGCCAGCAGTATCGGACAGGTCGCCTCCTACGAGCAGTACTTC. V and J are TRBV6-2 or TRBV6-3 and TRBJ2-7; 7 positions match TRBD1. J gave up 0 bases and V 5 bases, and 7 bases lay outside the gene matches. The CDR3 totals 15 residues. CDR1 is MNHEY and CDR2 is SVGEGT in the germline V gene.

Only a few counts were recorded for this clonotype. The gene calls are TRBV5-1 and TRBJ2-1, with D unresolved. Germline lookup yields CDR1 SGHRS and CDR2 YFSETQ. The CDR3 covers 13 residues. Trimming pared 1 base from V and 7 bases from J, leaving 9 bases between. As DNA, the CDR3 is TGCGCCAGCAGCTTGTCGTGGGCGAATGAGCAGTTCTTC. This encodes CASSLSWANEQFF.

This clonotype was counted many times. This chain uses TRBV12-3 or TRBV12-4 with TRBJ1-1; D is undetermined. V gave up 6 bases and J gave up 1 base, with 9 bases separating them. The CDR3 has 13 residues. The CDR3 coding sequence is TGTGCCAGCAGCCTGACCGAGAACACTGAAGCTTTCTTT. This translates into CASSLTENTEAFF.

This clonotype was seen only a few times. This chain uses TRBV5-1 with TRBJ1-1; D is ambiguous. This CDR3 comprises 16 residues. The V end lost 0 bases, the J end lost 1 base, and 13 bases lay between the germline ends. Germline loops: CDR1 SGHRS, CDR2 YFSETQ. CDR3 in amino acids: CASSLEAGRENTEAFF. The CDR3 DNA is TGCGCCAGCAGCTTGGAGGCTGGGCGGGAGAACACTGAAGCTTTCTTT.

This clonotype has ten or more counts. The genes are TRBV7-9 and TRBJ2-3; 8 bases fit TRBD2. Trimming removed 5 bases from V and 0 bases from J; junction bases left unmatched: 10. CDR1 is SEHNR, CDR2 FQNEAQ, per germline (reference sequence). This CDR3 spans 17 amino acids. The CDR3 DNA sequence: TGTGCCAGCAGCCAACTAGCGGAGACTCCTAGCACAGATACGCAGTATTTT. Amino acid sequence: CASSQLAETPSTDTQYF.

The rearrangement links TRBV7-2 to TRBJ2-2; TRBD2 might be the D (5 bases). From germline, CDR1 is SGHTA and CDR2 FQGNSA. With 0 bases removed from V and 10 bases from J, the gap between germline ends came to 9 bases. The CDR3 has 13 residues. CDR3 DNA sequence: TGTGCCAGCAGCTTAGCGAGGGTTTCGGAGCTGTTTTTT. Amino acids: CASSLARVSELFF.

This clonotype was detected many times. The chain links TRBV7-3 to TRBJ2-1; D gene ambiguous. This CDR3 spans 15 amino acids. The germline gives CDR1 SGHTA, CDR2 FQGTGA. V lost 0 bases to trimming and J lost 6 bases, with 12 bases between them. CDR3 sequence reads: CASSLTAGWANEQFF. CDR3 bases: TGTGCCAGCAGCTTAACGGCTGGGTGGGCCAATGAGCAGTTCTTC.

The rearrangement joins TRBV7-9 to TRBJ1-5; a possible D gene is TRBD1 (5 bases). Per the germline V gene, CDR1 is SEHNR and CDR2 is FQNEAQ (reference sequence). The V end was cut by 5 bases, the J end by 0 bases, with 8 bases between. The CDR3 has 14 amino acids. The chain's CDR3 is CASSHDSSNQPQHF. The CDR3 bases are TGTGCCAGCAGCCACGACAGTAGCAATCAGCCCCAGCATTTT. The whole variable domain, filled in from reference TRBV7-9 and TRBJ1-5, reads DTGVSQNPRHKITKRGQNVTFRCDPISEHNRLYWYRQTLGQGPEFLTYFQNEAQLEKSRLLSDRFSAERPKGSFSTLEIQRTEQGDSAMYLCASSHDSSNQPQHFGDGTRLSIL.

The rearrangement links TRBV28 to TRBJ2-7, with a weak D call TRBD2 (5 bases). The CDR3 has 17 amino acids. Germline-derived CDR1 and CDR2 are MDHEN and SYDVKM. The V end was cut by 6 bases, the J end by 2 bases, with 23 bases between. The CDR3 region is CASRLSPQRVRTYEQYF. The CDR3 region has the DNA TGTGCCAGCAGACTCTCACCTCAGAGGGTTAGGACCTACGAGCAGTACTTC.

This clonotype has only a few counts. This sequence joins TRBV5-1 and TRBJ2-3; D possibly matches TRBD1 or TRBD2 (5 bases each). The CDR3 has 14 residues. The ends were cut back, 4 bases at V and 3 bases at J, with 12 bases in the middle. CDR1 is SGHRS, CDR2 YFSETQ, per germline. The CDR3 loop is CASSHGTMTDTQYF. CDR3 coding DNA: TGCGCCAGCAGCCATGGGACGATGACAGATACGCAGTATTTT.

This clonotype came up a few times. The rearrangement links TRBV21-1 to TRBJ2-1. TRBV21-1 is a documented pseudogene. The CDR3 contains 15 residues. The CDR3 DNA sequence: TGTGCCAGCAGCATGGGTCGAGCGCGCTACAATGAGCAGTTCTTC. Protein sequence: CASSMGRARYNEQFF.

This chain uses TRBV27 with TRBJ2-1; 8 nucleotides match TRBD2. This CDR3 region has 16 residues. V shed 5 bases and J 4 bases; nucleotides not matched to a gene: 10. CDR1 and CDR2 (germline): MNHEY, SMNVEV (reference sequence). The CDR3 region has the DNA TGTGCCAGCAGTACCCTGGGTAGCGGGATTTACAATGAGCAGTTCTTC. This translates into CASSTLGSGIYNEQFF.